Below are 12 T cell receptor beta chains sequenced from a single sample in a study of cytomegalovirus exposure and HLA in healthy donors. PCR was performed using 60 Vbeta and 13 Jbeta primers. Libraries were prepared by immunoSEQ multiplex PCR; TCRdb keeps only in-frame clonotypes and omits some of them. The sample shows about 84,000 clones, more than 70% of them seen only once. The sequenced material came from PBMCs. The receptors were sampled from a male donor in good health and CMV-seropositive.

The chain links TRBV29-1 to TRBJ2-1, with TRBD2 matching 10 bases. After removal of 4 bases from V and 3 bases from J, the junction contained 6 bases not matched to a gene. The length of the CDR3 is 15 residues. Germline lookup yields CDR1 SQVTM and CDR2 ANQGSEA. In nucleotides, the CDR3 is TGCAGCGTTGTACTAGCGGGAACCAACTACAATGAGCAGTTCTTC. It encodes CSVVLAGTNYNEQFF.

The chain recombines TRBV28 with TRBJ2-7; 7 bases map to TRBD2. The CDR3 is 14 amino acids. In germline, CDR1 is MDHEN, CDR2 SYDVKM. With 5 bases clipped from V and 6 bases from J, the junction kept 10 bases outside the gene matches. CDR3 nucleotides: TGTGCCAGCAGTGAGACTAGCCCCCGGGTCGAGCAGTACTTC. It codes for CASSETSPRVEQYF.

The rearrangement links TRBV18 to TRBJ2-1, with 11 bases matching TRBD1. The CDR3 length is 15 residues. Germline-derived CDR1 and CDR2 are KGHSH and LQKENI. The ends lost 2 bases at V and 3 bases at J; junction bases unmatched: 0. The CDR3, as DNA: TGTGCCAGCTCACCAGGGACAGGGGGCTACAATGAGCAGTTCTTC. Translation gives CASSPGTGGYNEQFF. Together with reference TRBV18 and TRBJ2-1, the CDR3 gives the full variable domain: NAGVMQNPRHLVRRRGQEARLRCSPMKGHSHVYWYRQLPEEGLKFMVYLQKENIIDESGMPKERFSAEFPKEGPSILRIQQVVRGDSAAYFCASSPGTGGYNEQFFGPGTRLTVL.

The chain recombines TRBV7-8 with TRBJ1-1, with TRBD1 matching over 9 bases. The germline V gene has CDR1 SGHVS and CDR2 FQNEAQ. CDR3 length: 13 amino acids. Unmatched junction bases numbered 4, after V lost 3 bases and J lost 8 bases. The CDR3 here is CASSLGQGPEAFF. The CDR3 bases are TGTGCCAGCAGCTTGGGACAGGGCCCGGAAGCTTTCTTT.

The chain is built from TRBV28 and TRBJ2-7; D remains ambiguous. The CDR3 covers 15 residues. In germline, CDR1 is MDHEN, CDR2 SYDVKM. V lost 3 bases and J lost 3, with 15 bases in between. CDR3 in amino acids: CASSLGLDNYYEQYF. CDR3 sequence (DNA): TGTGCCAGCAGTTTGGGCCTCGACAATTACTACGAGCAGTACTTC.

The CDR3 loop reads CSVGLDSETQYF. CDR3 bases: TGCAGCGTTGGACTGGACTCAGAGACCCAGTACTTC. This sequence joins TRBV29-1 and TRBJ2-5, with a weak D call TRBD2 (5 bases). V was shortened by 4 bases and J by 4 bases, with 10 bases between the two germline ends. The CDR3 sequence is 12 residues long. The germline CDR1 and CDR2 sequences are SQVTM and ANQGSEA.

This clone appeared once. The gene calls are TRBV2 and TRBJ1-2, with 7 bases identical to TRBD1. CDR1 is SNHLY and CDR2 is FYNNEI in the germline V gene. CDR3 length: 12 amino acids. The ends lost 8 bases at V and 5 bases at J; junction bases unmatched: 5. In nucleotides, the CDR3 is TGTGCCAGCCGGACAGGCCGATATGGCTACACCTTC. Its protein is CASRTGRYGYTF.

This chain joins TRBV5-4 and TRBJ1-4; TRBD1 aligns across 7 bases. The CDR3 covers 16 residues. The J segment lost 8 bases and the V segment lost 0 bases, leaving 10 bases of the junction unmatched. Germline lookup yields CDR1 SGHNT and CDR2 YYREEE (reference sequence). The CDR3 DNA reads as TGTGCCAGCAGCTTGGGGGGACAGACCTCTTGGGAAAAACTGTTTTTT. Its translation: CASSLGGQTSWEKLFF.

This chain joins TRBV7-2 and TRBJ1-2; the match to TRBD1 covers 8 bases. After removal of 0 bases from V and 4 bases from J, the junction contained 4 bases not matched to a gene. Germline V gene lookup returns CDR1 SGHTA and CDR2 FQGNSA. The CDR3 contains 15 residues. The CDR3 nucleotides read TGTGCCAGCAGCTTAGCGCAGGGGGCGTTCTATGGCTACACCTTC. Translated, it gives CASSLAQGAFYGYTF.

J is TRBJ2-2 and V is TRBV15, with unresolved D. CDR3 length: 15 residues. CDR1 is LNHNV, CDR2 YYDKDF, per germline (reference sequence). V lost 1 base and J lost 6, with 12 bases in between. CDR3 loop: CATSRGGTGAGELFF. CDR3 bases: TGTGCCACCAGCAGAGGAGGCACCGGCGCCGGGGAGCTGTTTTTT.

The chain combines TRBV7-8 with TRBJ2-2; the D gene is possibly TRBD1 (5 bases). In germline, CDR1 is SGHVS, CDR2 FQNEAQ. V was pared by 2 bases and J by 5 bases, with 12 bases between. This CDR3 contains 15 residues. CDR3 amino acids: CASSLLAGRTGELFF. CDR3 coding DNA: TGTGCCAGCAGCTTACTGGCAGGGCGAACCGGGGAGCTGTTTTTT.

This chain connects TRBV30 to TRBJ2-7, with D possibly being TRBD1 (6 bases). This CDR3 spans 13 amino acids. Looked up from germline, CDR1 is GTSNPN and CDR2 is SVGIG (reference sequence). V was clipped by 7 bases and J by 3 bases, with 16 bases between them. The chain's CDR3 is CALSPGQDYEQYF. In DNA, the CDR3 is TGTGCCTTGTCCCCGGGACAAGACTACGAGCAGTACTTC.